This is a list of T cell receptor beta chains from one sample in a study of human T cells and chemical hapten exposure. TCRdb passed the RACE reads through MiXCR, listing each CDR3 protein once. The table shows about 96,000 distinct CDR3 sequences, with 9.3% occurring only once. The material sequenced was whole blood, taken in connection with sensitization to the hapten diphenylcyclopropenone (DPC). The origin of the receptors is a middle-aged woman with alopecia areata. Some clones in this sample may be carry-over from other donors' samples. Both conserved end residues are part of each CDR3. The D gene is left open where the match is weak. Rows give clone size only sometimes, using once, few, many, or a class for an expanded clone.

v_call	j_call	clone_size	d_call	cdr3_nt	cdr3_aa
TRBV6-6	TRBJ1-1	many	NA	TGTGCCAGCAGTCCGTCGGACACTGAAGCTTTCTTT	CASSPSDTEAFF
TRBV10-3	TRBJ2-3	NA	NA	TGTGCCATCAGTGAGTCGACGGGAGCAGATACGCAGTATTTT	CAISESTGADTQYF
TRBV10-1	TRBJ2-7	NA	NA	TGCGCCAGCACCGGAGGGGTAGACTCCTACGAGCAGTACTTC	CASTGGVDSYEQYF
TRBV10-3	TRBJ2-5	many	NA	TGTGCCACCCGACGGGGCCCGGAGACCCAGTACTTC	CATRRGPETQYF
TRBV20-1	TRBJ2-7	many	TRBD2	TGCAGTGCTCCACCAGGTACTAGCGGGATAAACGAGCAGTACTTC	CSAPPGTSGINEQYF
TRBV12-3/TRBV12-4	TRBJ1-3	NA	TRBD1	TGTGCCAGCAGACTTGCCGGGACAGGAGGAAACACCATATATTTT	CASRLAGTGGNTIYF
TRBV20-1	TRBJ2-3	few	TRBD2	TGCAGTGCCGGAAGAAGCGGGATTCCAGATACGCAGTATTTT	CSAGRSGIPDTQYF
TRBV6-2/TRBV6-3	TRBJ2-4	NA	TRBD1	TGTGCCAGCAGTTACTCTTCCGGGACAGGGTGGTCCTTC	CASSYSSGTGWSF
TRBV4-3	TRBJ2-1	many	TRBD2	TGCGCCAGCAGCCAAGCCTTTGGGGGAGGGGTAGGGGAGCAGTTCTTC	CASSQAFGGGVGEQFF
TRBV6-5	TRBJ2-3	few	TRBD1	TGTGCCAGCAGTTACCCACGTACAGGGGGCTCAGCAGATACGCAGTATTTT	CASSYPRTGGSADTQYF